Shown below are 20 T cell receptor beta chains from a single sample sequenced in a study of identical twins. Each CDR3 protein is one row after TCRdb ran MiXCR on the 5' RACE reads. The sample holds about 920,000 distinct CDR3 sequences; 9% to 15% are singletons and the top ten take around 1.5%. These sequences were also reported in another study, on yellow fever vaccine responses in identical twins.

The sequenced material came from PBMCs. The origin of the receptors is a woman between 18 and 29 years old in good health.

This clonotype was seen ten or more times. The rearrangement joins TRBV24-1 to TRBJ1-5; 7 nucleotides match TRBD1. V shed 2 bases and J 3 bases; nucleotides not matched to a gene: 3. This CDR3 region has 15 residues. CDR1 is KGHDR and CDR2 is SFDVKD in the germline V gene. CDR3 in amino acids: CATSDSRGNNQPQHF. The DNA for the CDR3 is TGTGCCACCAGTGATTCCAGGGGGAACAATCAGCCCCAGCATTTT.

The rearrangement links TRBV3-1 to TRBJ2-3; 8 nucleotides align to TRBD1. The CDR3 spans 15 residues. The V segment lost 5 bases and the J segment 1 base; nucleotides outside the gene matches: 5. Germline V gives CDR1 LGHDT, CDR2 YNNKEL (reference sequence). DNA of the CDR3: TGTGCCAGCAGCTCCGGGACAGGCCGCACAGATACGCAGTATTTT. It specifies CASSSGTGRTDTQYF.

In its sample, this clonotype was seen a few times. V gene TRBV6-2 or TRBV6-3 combines with J gene TRBJ1-4; TRBD1 is a possible D gene (6 bases). CDR3 length: 14 residues. Trimming shortened V by 5 bases and J by 5 bases, and 12 bases separated the two germline ends. CDR1 is MNHEY, CDR2 SVGEGT, per germline. The CDR3 spells CASSQGMENEKLFF. The CDR3 DNA sequence: TGTGCCAGCAGTCAGGGGATGGAGAATGAAAAACTGTTTTTT.

This clonotype has more than one count but fewer than ten. The J gene is TRBJ2-2, the V gene TRBV18; the D gene could be TRBD1 or TRBD2 (5 bases each). The CDR3 is 16 amino acids. Germline V lookup: CDR1 KGHSH, CDR2 LQKENI. Trimming stripped 3 bases from V and 3 bases from J, with 14 bases between. CDR3 sequence: CASSPSGTDYTGELFF. The CDR3, as DNA: TGTGCCAGCTCACCGTCCGGGACGGATTACACCGGGGAGCTGTTTTTT.

This rearrangement joins TRBV2 to TRBJ1-1; D is uncertain. The CDR3 covers 13 residues. The V gene lost 8 bases and the J gene lost 0 bases, with 10 bases spanning the gap. Looked up from germline, CDR1 is SNHLY and CDR2 is FYNNEI. The CDR3 is CASAQQMNTEAFF. The CDR3 nucleotides read TGTGCCAGCGCACAGCAGATGAACACTGAAGCTTTCTTT.

This clonotype has ten or more counts. The rearrangement uses TRBV27 and TRBJ1-1; D is unresolved. The V end was cut by 6 bases, the J end by 11 bases, with 4 bases between. This CDR3 has 8 amino acids. In germline, CDR1 is MNHEY, CDR2 SMNVEV (reference sequence). The CDR3 DNA reads TGTGCCAGCAGCGTCGCTTTCTTT. Protein: CASSVAFF.

The chain links TRBV5-1 to TRBJ1-1; D is unresolved. CDR1 and CDR2 from the germline V gene are SGHRS and YFSETQ. The CDR3 totals 14 residues. The ends were cut back, 1 base at V and 1 base at J, with 8 bases in the middle. CDR3 residues: CASSLSSTNTEAFF. For the CDR3, the DNA is TGCGCCAGCAGCTTGTCGTCGACGAACACTGAAGCTTTCTTT.

The rearrangement links TRBV18 to TRBJ2-7; tentative D call: TRBD2 (6 bases). Trimming cost V 5 bases and J 4 bases, with 15 bases left between them. Germline lookup yields CDR1 KGHSH and CDR2 LQKENI. The CDR3 sequence is 14 residues long. CDR3 coding DNA: TGTGCCAGCTCAACCCAAGCGGAGGGATACGAGCAGTACTTC. Its translation: CASSTQAEGYEQYF.

This clonotype was seen many times. The chain links TRBV28 to TRBJ2-7; D gene unclear. CDR3 size: 17 residues. Germline CDR1 MDHEN, CDR2 SYDVKM. V gave up 5 bases and J gave up 3 bases, with 23 bases separating them. CDR3 sequence reads: CASSLFWSPLADYEQYF. The CDR3 coding sequence is TGTGCCAGCAGTCTTTTCTGGTCCCCATTGGCGGACTACGAGCAGTACTTC.

This clonotype was seen more than once but under ten times. The rearrangement joins TRBV4-3 to TRBJ2-4; 7 bases are shared with TRBD2. The CDR3 has 21 residues. Germline-derived CDR1 and CDR2 are LGHNA and YSLEER. V shed 4 bases, J shed 1 base, and the junction held 22 bases outside the gene matches. The CDR3 here is CASSPGGGGGDPIMAKNIQYF. In nucleotides, the CDR3 is TGCGCCAGCAGCCCCGGCGGCGGCGGGGGTGACCCCATCATGGCCAAAAACATTCAGTACTTC.

This clonotype has more than one count but fewer than ten. The CDR3 nucleotides read TGTGCCAGCTCACCACCGTCGGGGAACACCGGGGAGCTGTTTTTT. Translating gives CASSPPSGNTGELFF. The gene calls are TRBV18 and TRBJ2-2; D is unclear. CDR1 and CDR2 from the germline V gene are KGHSH and LQKENI. The CDR3 is 15 amino acids. Trimming shortened V by 0 bases and J by 1 base, and 6 bases separated the two germline ends.

This clonotype appeared a few times. The chain joins TRBV28 to TRBJ2-7; 7 nucleotides line up with TRBD2. This CDR3 has 16 amino acids. Germline loops: CDR1 MDHEN, CDR2 SYDVKM. V was pared by 3 bases and J by 7 bases, with 15 bases of the junction left unmatched. CDR3 nucleotide sequence: TGTGCCAGCAGTTTCAGCTTGGGGAGGGGCCCGGGAGAGCAGTACTTC. It translates to CASSFSLGRGPGEQYF.

The rearrangement joins TRBV28 to TRBJ2-1; D ambiguous. With 3 bases removed from V and 10 bases from J, the gap between germline ends came to 13 bases. The CDR3 covers 13 residues. The germline gives CDR1 MDHEN, CDR2 SYDVKM. The CDR3 loop reads CASSLSPDGEQFF. CDR3 in DNA: TGTGCCAGCAGTTTGTCACCCGACGGCGAGCAGTTCTTC.

The chain links TRBV5-1 to TRBJ2-1; possibly TRBD2 for D (5 bases). CDR1 is SGHRS, CDR2 YFSETQ, per germline. Trimming stripped 1 base from V and 5 bases from J, with 16 bases between. The CDR3 extends over 16 amino acids. The CDR3 protein is CASSLRGSSPNNEQFF. CDR3 nucleotide sequence: TGCGCCAGCAGCTTGCGGGGTTCCTCTCCTAACAATGAGCAGTTCTTC.

The chain couples TRBV19 to TRBJ2-3; 7 nucleotides line up with TRBD2. Looked up from germline, CDR1 is LNHDA and CDR2 is SQIVND (reference sequence). J lost 2 bases, V lost 4 bases, and 9 bases had no gene match. The CDR3 has 16 residues. The CDR3 loop is CASSTHGSGFTDTQYF. The CDR3 nucleotides read TGTGCCAGTAGTACCCATGGTAGCGGGTTCACAGATACGCAGTATTTT.

This CDR3 is CASSLRLGGAYEQYV. CDR3 nucleotide sequence: TGTGCCAGCAGCCTACGCCTGGGGGGGGCTTACGAGCAGTACGTC. V is TRBV11-2 and J is TRBJ2-7; weak D call: TRBD2 (7 bases). There are 15 residues in the CDR3. Trimming cost V 5 bases and J 4 bases, with 18 bases left between them. Looked up from germline, CDR1 is SGHAT and CDR2 is FQNNGV.

The chain uses TRBV7-9 and TRBJ2-7; D may match TRBD1 or TRBD2 (5 bases each). V lost 3 bases to trimming and J lost 5 bases, with 11 bases between them. Per germline, CDR1 SEHNR and CDR2 FQNEAQ (reference sequence). The CDR3 has 13 residues. Here the CDR3 reads CASSLGTTNEQYF. The CDR3 region has the DNA TGTGCCAGCAGCTTGGGGACCACTAACGAGCAGTACTTC.

V gene TRBV18 combines with J gene TRBJ2-2, with a tentative D call TRBD1 (6 bases). The CDR3 is 15 residues long. Germline V gene sequence: CDR1 KGHSH, CDR2 LQKENI. Trimming left V 3 bases short and J 4 bases short, with 12 bases between. The CDR3 is CASSPRQETTGELFF. CDR3 coding DNA: TGTGCCAGCTCACCGCGACAGGAAACCACCGGGGAGCTGTTTTTT.

This chain uses TRBV2 with TRBJ2-5; 15 positions match TRBD2. Germline V gene sequence: CDR1 SNHLY, CDR2 FYNNEI. CDR3 length: 17 amino acids. Unmatched junction bases numbered 4, after V lost 4 bases and J lost 1 base. This CDR3 is CASSVGLAGGSQETQYF. In DNA form, the CDR3 reads TGTGCCAGCAGTGTGGGACTAGCGGGAGGTAGCCAAGAGACCCAGTACTTC.

This clonotype showed up many times. The V and J genes are TRBV20-1 and TRBJ2-5, with 8 bases aligning to TRBD1. Trimming at V came to 4 bases and at J to 2 bases, leaving 6 bases not matched to a gene. The CDR3 is made up of 14 amino acids. Germline CDR1 is DFQATT and CDR2 is SNEGSKA (reference sequence). CDR3 loop: CSATHYRGQETQYF. The CDR3, as DNA: TGCAGTGCTACTCACTACAGGGGGCAAGAGACCCAGTACTTC.